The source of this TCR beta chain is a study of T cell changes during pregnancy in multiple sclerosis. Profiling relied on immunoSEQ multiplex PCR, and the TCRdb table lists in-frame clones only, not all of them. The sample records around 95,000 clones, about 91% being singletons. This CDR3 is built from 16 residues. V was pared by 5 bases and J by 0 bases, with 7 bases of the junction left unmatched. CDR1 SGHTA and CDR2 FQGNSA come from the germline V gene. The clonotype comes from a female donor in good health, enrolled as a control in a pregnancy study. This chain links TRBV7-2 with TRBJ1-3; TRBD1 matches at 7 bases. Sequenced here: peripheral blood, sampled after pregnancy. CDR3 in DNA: TGTGCCAGCAGCCCGGGACAGTCGGGCTCTGGAAACACCATATATTTT. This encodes CASSPGQSGSGNTIYF.